This TCR beta chain is from a study of blood T cell repertoires in COVID-19. CDR3 length: 13 residues. Losses at the gene ends were 8 bases for V and 6 bases for J; bases not matched to a gene: 7. Germline V lookup: CDR1 LNHNV, CDR2 YYDKDF (reference sequence). This clone appeared a few times. TCRdb's table, derived via immunoSEQ multiplex PCR, lists solely in-frame clones and lacks some. The repertoire holds 370,000 or so clones, with approximately 80% as singletons. Sequenced material: peripheral blood. This clonotype originated in a human donor with acute or convalescent COVID-19. The donor label of this sample is uncertain. The chain combines TRBV15 with TRBJ1-2; 9 bases are shared with TRBD1. For the CDR3, the DNA is TGTGCCACCCAGAGGGACAGGGTGAATGGCTACACCTTC. Its translation is CATQRDRVNGYTF.